Listed below are T cell receptor beta chains from one sample, sequenced in a study of shared clonotypes between healthy human individuals. The table came from immunoSEQ multiplex PCR; TCRdb's copy has only in-frame clones and leaves some out. The sample consists of under 600,000 clones, around 78% of them appearing once. Material for sequencing was PBMCs. These receptors were obtained from a woman aged 35 to 49 in good health. Some clones in this sample may be carry-over from other donors' samples. CDR3s include the opening cysteine and the closing phenylalanine or tryptophan. The D gene is left open where the match is weak. The listing skips clone size in some rows; elsewhere it reads once, few, many or a size class.

size | J | V | D | CDR3 | DNA
NA | TRBJ1-6 | TRBV30 | NA | CAWAGRYNSPLHF | TGTGCCTGGGCTGGGCGGTATAATTCACCCCTCCACTTT
once | TRBJ2-7 | TRBV5-6 | TRBD2 | CASSLWISGISYEQYF | TGTGCCAGCAGCTTGTGGATTAGCGGGATCTCCTACGAGCAGTACTTC
NA | TRBJ1-4 | TRBV30 | NA | CAWSALRRSNEKLFF | TGTGCCTGGAGCGCACTACGGCGGAGCAATGAAAAACTGTTTTTC
NA | TRBJ2-1 | TRBV27 | NA | CASSLFRGNEQFF | TGTGCCAGCAGTTTATTCAGAGGCAATGAGCAGTTCTTC
NA | TRBJ2-1 | TRBV7-3 | NA | CASSWTGTGEQFF | TGTGCCAGCAGCTGGACGGGGACTGGGGAGCAGTTCTTC
NA | TRBJ2-4 | TRBV4-2 | NA | CASSQDEGRGAKNIQYF | TGTGCCAGCAGCCAAGATGAAGGCAGGGGAGCCAAAAACATTCAGTACTTC
few | TRBJ2-2 | TRBV27 | TRBD1 | CASSFMYRGGTGELFF | TGTGCCAGCAGTTTTATGTACAGGGGTGGCACCGGGGAGCTGTTTTTT
many | TRBJ1-4 | TRBV7-9 | NA | CASSRAGEVEKLFF | TGTGCCAGCAGCCGGGCCGGGGAGGTTGAAAAACTGTTTTTT
NA | TRBJ2-7 | TRBV5-1 | TRBD1 | CASSLGWGDRTYEQYF | TGCGCCAGCAGCTTGGGATGGGGGGACAGGACCTACGAGCAGTACTTC
NA | TRBJ2-7 | TRBV19 | TRBD1 | CASRGTGTYEQYF | TGTGCCAGTAGGGGGACAGGGACTTACGAGCAGTACTTC
once | TRBJ1-1 | TRBV6-5 | TRBD1 | CASSYEGAAEAFF | TGTGCCAGCAGTTACGAGGGGGCGGCTGAAGCTTTCTTT
once | TRBJ2-7 | TRBV5-4 | TRBD2 | CASSSAGVAYEQYF | TGTGCCAGCAGCTCCGCGGGGGTGGCCTACGAGCAGTACTTC
NA | TRBJ2-2 | TRBV18 | NA | CASSPPGSGNTGELFF | TGTGCCAGCTCACCACCGGGCTCGGGCAACACCGGGGAGCTGTTTTTT
once | TRBJ1-2 | TRBV6-6 | TRBD1 | CASTTGVNYGYTF | TGTGCCAGCACCACAGGGGTTAACTATGGCTACACCTTC
NA | TRBJ2-5 | TRBV5-8 | NA | CASSGPGQSQETQYF | TGTGCCAGCAGCGGGCCGGGACAAAGCCAAGAGACCCAGTACTTC
NA | TRBJ2-1 | TRBV21-1 | NA | CASSKQGRRETEYEQFF | TGTGCCAGCAGCAAACAAGGTCGGCGGGAGACTGAGTATGAGCAGTTCTTC
many | TRBJ2-1 | TRBV29-1 | TRBD1 | CSADRGNEQFF | TGCAGCGCTGACAGGGGGAATGAGCAGTTCTTC
NA | TRBJ2-2 | TRBV11-1 | TRBD2 | CASSLGLAEINTGELFF | TGTGCCAGCAGCTTAGGACTAGCGGAGATTAACACCGGGGAGCTGTTTTTT
NA | TRBJ1-2 | TRBV4-1 | NA | CASSQERQGEVGYTF | TGCGCCAGCAGCCAAGAACGGCAGGGAGAGGTTGGCTACACCTTC
NA | TRBJ2-3 | TRBV2 | NA | CASSPGLTPYTQYF | TGTGCCAGCAGTCCGGGACTTACCCCATATACGCAGTATTTT
many | TRBJ2-7 | TRBV4-2 | NA | CASSQDLAASYEQYF | TGTGCCAGCAGCCAAGATTTAGCGGCTTCCTACGAGCAGTACTTC
NA | TRBJ2-1 | TRBV10-3 | NA | CAISEAGKKNYEQFF | TGTGCCATCAGTGAGGCAGGGAAGAAAAACTATGAGCAGTTCTTC
NA | TRBJ2-7 | TRBV7-2 | NA | CASSFARSGDYEQYF | TGTGCCAGCAGCTTTGCAAGGAGCGGAGACTACGAGCAGTACTTC
many | TRBJ2-5 | TRBV6-6 | TRBD1 | CASSKTGPQETQYF | TGTGCCAGCAGTAAGACAGGGCCCCAAGAGACCCAGTACTTC
NA | TRBJ1-4 | TRBV28 | TRBD1 | CASDREGKLFF | TGTGCCAGCGACAGGGAAGGAAAACTGTTTTTT
once | TRBJ1-1 | TRBV28 | NA | CASSSPGRVRSEAFF | TGTGCCAGCAGTTCTCCCGGCAGGGTAAGGTCTGAAGCTTTCTTT
NA | TRBJ2-1 | TRBV7-7 | NA | CASSLSLADEQFF | TGTGCTAGCAGCTTAAGCCTAGCCGATGAGCAGTTCTTC
once | TRBJ1-2 | TRBV6-5 | TRBD1 | CASRHQGARGYTF | TGTGCCAGCAGACACCAGGGGGCTAGGGGCTACACCTTC
NA | TRBJ2-2 | TRBV2 | NA | CASTTGERGELFF | TGTGCCAGCACGACAGGCGAGAGGGGGGAGCTGTTTTTT
NA | TRBJ2-2 | TRBV7-9 | NA | CASKTLNTGELFF | TGTGCCAGCAAGACCTTGAACACCGGGGAGCTGTTTTTT
NA | TRBJ1-2 | TRBV9 | TRBD1 | CASSGWDRNYGYTF | TGTGCCAGCAGCGGGTGGGACAGAAATTATGGCTACACCTTC
NA | TRBJ2-7 | TRBV4-1 | NA | CASSRGDPSSYEQYF | TGCGCCAGCAGCCGTGGGGACCCCAGCTCCTACGAGCAGTACTTC
NA | TRBJ2-1 | TRBV10-2 | TRBD2 | CASGLAGGPGEQFF | TGCGCCAGCGGACTAGCGGGAGGGCCGGGTGAGCAGTTCTTC
NA | TRBJ2-1 | TRBV6-1 | TRBD1 | CASRYRGSSNEQFF | TGTGCCAGCAGATACAGGGGGTCTTCGAATGAGCAGTTCTTC
NA | TRBJ2-6 | TRBV5-1 | NA | CASGTSGANVLTF | TGCGCCAGCGGGACCTCTGGGGCCAACGTCCTGACTTTC
NA | TRBJ1-6 | TRBV21-1 | NA | CASSGDKSSYNSPLHF | TGTGCCAGCAGTGGGGACAAGAGCTCCTATAATTCACCCCTCCACTTT
few | TRBJ1-5 | TRBV7-2 | NA | CASSLDGGINQPQHF | TGTGCCAGCAGCTTAGATGGAGGGATCAATCAGCCCCAGCATTTT
NA | TRBJ2-1 | TRBV5-4 | TRBD2 | CASSPGRDSYNEQFF | TGTGCCAGCAGCCCGGGGAGGGACTCCTACAATGAGCAGTTCTTC
NA | TRBJ2-4 | TRBV25-1 | NA | CASSARGGRDIQYF | TGTGCCAGCAGTGCCCGTGGGGGTCGGGACATTCAGTACTTC
once | TRBJ2-1 | TRBV7-3 | NA | CASSLTAGTYNEQFF | TGTGCCAGCAGCTTAACGGCGGGGACCTACAATGAGCAGTTCTTC